The T cell receptor (beta chain) described here comes from a study of regulatory T cells in long-lasting Graves disease. Regarding the study as a whole: With persistent disease, TRBV28, TRBJ1-2 and TRBJ2-5 were the favored segments. The study found lower TCR diversity in persistent Graves' patients than in newly diagnosed ones. Accuracy was perhaps lowered by the small sample size.

The time point was: newly diagnosed GD, antithyroid drugs for less than 3 months. The TCR library was prepared using RNA isolated from PBMCs. This clonotype was counted only a few times. The target antigen is unknown. V dropped 5 bases and J dropped 4; count of bases not matched to a gene: 5. CDR1 is SGHTA, CDR2 FQGNSA, per germline. The CDR3 runs 15 residues. According to the study, TCR beta libraries were built with iRepertoire HTBI primers and CDR3-region Arm-PCR. TCRdb passed the multiplex PCR reads through MiXCR, listing each CDR3 protein once. The profile shows roughly 420,000 distinct CDR3 sequences, about 15% of them singletons. These sequences were also reported in another study, on T cells in Graves' hyperthyroidism and ophthalmopathy. Turning to that study: RT-PCR in the first round (using the HTBI primer set) targeted the TCR CDR3.

J is TRBJ2-1 and V is TRBV7-2, with 10 bases aligning to TRBD2. This specimen was peripheral blood mononuclear cells (PBMCs), taken at new diagnosis, from a patient treated with antithyroid drugs. This TCR derives from a woman between 45 and 65 years old with Graves disease. In nucleotides, the CDR3 is TGTGCCAGCAGCCCATGGACTAGCGGATACAATGAGCAGTTCTTC. As protein: CASSPWTSGYNEQFF.